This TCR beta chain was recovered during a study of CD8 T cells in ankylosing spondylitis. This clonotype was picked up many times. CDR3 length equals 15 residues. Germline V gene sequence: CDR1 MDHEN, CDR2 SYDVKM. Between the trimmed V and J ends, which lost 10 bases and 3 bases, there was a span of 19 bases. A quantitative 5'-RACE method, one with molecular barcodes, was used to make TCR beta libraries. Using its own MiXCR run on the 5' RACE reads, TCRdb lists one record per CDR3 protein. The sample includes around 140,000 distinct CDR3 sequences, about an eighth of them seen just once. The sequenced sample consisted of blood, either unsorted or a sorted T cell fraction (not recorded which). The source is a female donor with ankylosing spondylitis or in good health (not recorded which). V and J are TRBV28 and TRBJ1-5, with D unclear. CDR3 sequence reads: CATRFPGRNNQPQHF. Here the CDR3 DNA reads TGTGCCACCCGGTTTCCTGGCAGAAACAATCAGCCCCAGCATTTT.